Following are 26 T cell receptor beta chains from one sample sequenced in a study of blood T cells in healthy people across ages. Together with a sample-barcoded 5' primer, a J-beta primer mix was included in a second PCR lasting about 6 to 11 cycles. Each CDR3 protein gets one entry after TCRdb re-called the 5' RACE reads with MiXCR. Here the sample spans 850,000 to 950,000 distinct CDR3 sequences, under 35% being singletons. The material sequenced was blood. The origin of the receptors is an elderly woman in good health.

The table lists this clonotype with many counts. This chain links TRBV7-9 with TRBJ2-4; 8 bases fit TRBD1. V lost 5 bases and J lost 3; bases outside the gene matches: 3. The CDR3 loop spans 14 amino acids. Germline assignment: CDR1 SEHNR and CDR2 FQNEAQ (reference sequence). The CDR3 is CASSLTGGKNIQYF. DNA of the CDR3: TGTGCCAGCAGCCTTACAGGGGGCAAAAACATTCAGTACTTC.

A few counts support this clonotype. This rearrangement joins TRBV11-2 to TRBJ2-5; TRBD1 agrees at 9 bases. CDR3 length: 14 residues. Germline-derived CDR1 and CDR2 are SGHAT and FQNNGV. V was clipped by 1 base and J by 11 bases; unmatched bases: 8. For the CDR3, the DNA is TGTGCCAGCAGCTTAGCGGACAGGGGAGTAGGGCAGTACTTC. Its translation: CASSLADRGVGQYF.

There are many counts of this clonotype. The V and J genes are TRBV5-4 and TRBJ2-3; 11 positions match TRBD2. The CDR3 has 14 amino acids. Germline V gene lookup returns CDR1 SGHNT and CDR2 YYREEE (reference sequence). Losses at the gene ends were 2 bases for V and 6 bases for J; bases not matched to a gene: 2. This CDR3 is CASSFRLAGDTQYF. CDR3 DNA sequence: TGTGCCAGCAGCTTTCGACTAGCGGGGGATACGCAGTATTTT.

In this sample, this clonotype turned up many times. This CDR3 is CASSRGTEQFF. The CDR3 coding sequence is TGTGCCAGCAGTAGGGGTACTGAGCAGTTCTTC. V and J are TRBV6-6 and TRBJ2-1; possible D gene TRBD1, 5 bases. V shed 5 bases and J shed 9 bases, with 8 bases lying between them. The CDR3 sequence is 11 residues long. Germline V gene data show CDR1 as MNHNY and CDR2 as SVGAGI (reference sequence).

This clonotype was counted at least ten times. V and J are TRBV7-9 and TRBJ1-1; D not certain. The V and J ends lost 1 base and 3 bases respectively, with 12 bases between them. Germline CDR1 SEHNR, CDR2 FQNEAQ (reference sequence). The CDR3 has 15 amino acids. The CDR3 coding sequence is TGTGCCAGCAGCTTAGTGGACCGGAGGGACACTGAAGCTTTCTTT. Its translation: CASSLVDRRDTEAFF.

In its sample, this clonotype was seen a few times. A much larger clone differs from this one at a single base, so this may be a read error. The V call is TRBV5-1, the J call TRBJ2-5; 7 positions match TRBD2. Germline V gene data show CDR1 as SGHRS and CDR2 as YFSETQ. The CDR3 spans 14 residues. V shed 0 bases, J shed 11 bases, and the junction held 10 bases outside the gene matches. This CDR3 reads CASSLELATNEQYF. In DNA form, the CDR3 reads TGCGCCAGCAGCTTGGAACTAGCGACCAATGAGCAGTACTTC.

This clonotype has only a few counts. The chain joins TRBV7-9 to TRBJ1-1; D possibly corresponds to TRBD1 (5 bases). CDR3 length equals 13 residues. V was shortened by 5 bases and J by 4 bases, with 11 bases between the two germline ends. Germline CDR1 is SEHNR and CDR2 is FQNEAQ (reference sequence). CDR3 DNA: TGTGCCAGCAGCCCATTTGGGGGCACTGAAGCTTTCTTT. It translates to CASSPFGGTEAFF.

The chain carries TRBV7-2 and TRBJ1-2; D gene ambiguous. The length of the CDR3 is 18 residues. Trimming cost V 1 base and J 2 bases, with 20 bases left between them. Germline loops: CDR1 SGHTA, CDR2 FQGNSA. CDR3 amino acids: CASSLGMGRAKANYGYTF. In DNA form, the CDR3 reads TGTGCCAGCAGCTTAGGCATGGGTAGGGCGAAGGCAAACTATGGCTACACCTTC. Supplemented by reference TRBV7-2 and TRBJ1-2, the full variable domain reads GAGVSQSPSNKVTEKGKDVELRCDPISGHTALYWYRQSLGQGLEFLIYFQGNSAPDKSGLPSDRFSAERTGGSVSTLTIQRTQQEDSAVYLCASSLGMGRAKANYGYTFGSGTRLTVV.

Concerning this clonotype: Just one base apart from a much larger clone, this may be a read error. The genes are TRBV7-9 and TRBJ2-3, with TRBD1 matching over 7 bases. This CDR3 contains 14 residues. The J segment lost 5 bases and the V segment lost 5 bases, leaving 7 bases of the junction unmatched. Germline CDR1 reads SEHNR; CDR2 reads FQNEAQ (reference sequence). CDR3 loop: CASSHEQGRDTQYF. The DNA for the CDR3 is TGTGCCAGCAGCCACGAACAGGGGAGAGATACGCAGTATTTT.

The table lists this clonotype with a few counts. The rearrangement links TRBV6-1 to TRBJ1-5; 7 nucleotides agree with TRBD1. J lost 6 bases, V lost 2 bases, and 4 bases had no gene match. This CDR3 is built from 14 residues. The germline gives CDR1 MNHNS, CDR2 SASEGT. The CDR3 spells CASSERQGVQPQHF. CDR3 coding DNA: TGTGCCAGCAGTGAAAGACAGGGCGTTCAGCCCCAGCATTTT.

This clonotype has at least ten counts. This chain's CDR3 is CASSFLAGGYETQYF. Written as DNA, the CDR3 is TGTGCCAGCAGCTTCCTAGCGGGGGGATATGAGACCCAGTACTTC. This chain uses TRBV11-2 with TRBJ2-5; the match to TRBD2 covers 11 bases. The junction had 5 bases not matched to a gene; V was cut back by 3 bases and J by 5 bases. Germline V CDR1 and CDR2: SGHAT, FQNNGV. This CDR3 is 15 amino acids long.

This clonotype has ten or more counts. The chain combines TRBV20-1 with TRBJ2-1; D ambiguous. Trimming removed 5 bases at V and 9 bases at J, with 11 bases between. Per germline, CDR1 DFQATT and CDR2 SNEGSKA (reference sequence). This CDR3 has 11 residues. The CDR3 region is CSAPRVGEQFF. DNA of the CDR3: TGCAGTGCTCCCCGGGTCGGTGAGCAGTTCTTC.

This clonotype was counted at least ten times. This chain uses TRBV29-1 with TRBJ2-3, with D uncertain. This CDR3 is 12 amino acids long. The V and J ends lost 7 bases and 6 bases respectively, with 14 bases between them. CDR1 and CDR2 (germline): SQVTM, ANQGSEA. CDR3 sequence (DNA): TGCAGCGCGCCGCAAGGGAAGGATACGCAGTATTTT. This encodes CSAPQGKDTQYF.

In regard to this clonotype: Lacking the conserved final phenylalanine or tryptophan, this CDR3 likely reflects a read error. V usage is TRBV5-4 and J usage is TRBJ2-5, with 8 bases that match TRBD1. The germline V gene encodes CDR1 SGHNT and CDR2 YYREEE (reference sequence). Trimming cost V 1 base and J 0 bases; bases outside gene matches: 5. The CDR3 consists of 16 residues. The CDR3 region is CASSLPPTGDQETQYS. Written as DNA, the CDR3 is TGTGCCAGCAGCTTGCCCCCGACAGGGGACCAAGAGACCCAGTACAGC.

V usage is TRBV19 and J usage is TRBJ1-1; unclear D gene. This CDR3 spans 14 amino acids. V was shortened by 7 bases and J by 2 bases, with 14 bases between the two germline ends. The germline CDR1 and CDR2 sequences are LNHDA and SQIVND (reference sequence). The CDR3 nucleotides read TGTGCCAGTACCGCAGTTGGGAGTAACACTGAAGCTTTCTTT. Amino acids: CASTAVGSNTEAFF.

This clonotype was seen once. A much larger clone sits a single nucleotide away, making a read error possible. The chain is built from TRBV2 and TRBJ2-3, with D perhaps matching TRBD1 or TRBD2 (5 bases each). The CDR3 is made up of 15 amino acids. CDR1 is SNHLY and CDR2 is FYNNEI in the germline V gene. CDR3 loop: CAGSERKGPGDTQYF. In DNA, the CDR3 is TGTGCCGGCAGCGAAAGAAAGGGACCCGGAGATACGCAGTATTTT.

Only one count was recorded for this clonotype. Being one base from a much bigger clone, this may be a read error. The genes are TRBV4-3 and TRBJ1-4; perhaps TRBD1 as D (6 bases). The germline gives CDR1 LGHNA, CDR2 YSLEER. The CDR3 consists of 15 residues. V gave up 0 bases and J gave up 8 bases, with 13 bases separating them. The CDR3: CASSQDRDKAEKLFF. The CDR3 bases are TGCGCCAGCAGCCAAGATAGGGACAAGGCGGAAAAACTGTTTTTT.

This clonotype was picked up many times. The chain combines TRBV10-3 with TRBJ1-1; TRBD1 agrees at 8 bases. This CDR3 is 13 amino acids long. Per the germline V gene, CDR1 is ENHRY and CDR2 is SYGVKD. The ends lost 10 bases at V and 3 bases at J; junction bases unmatched: 7. CDR3 sequence: CATRTGSDTEAFF. CDR3 DNA: TGTGCCACCCGGACAGGGAGCGACACTGAAGCTTTCTTT.

This clonotype was found many times. The chain is built from TRBV15 and TRBJ2-4; D call uncertain. This CDR3 region has 16 residues. Germline CDR1 reads LNHNV; CDR2 reads YYDKDF (reference sequence). V lost 1 base, J lost 0 bases, and 10 bases lay in between. This chain's CDR3 is CATSRGAVAAKNIQYF. The CDR3 DNA follows: TGTGCCACCAGCAGAGGCGCGGTCGCAGCCAAAAACATTCAGTACTTC.

This clonotype was observed a handful of times. V and J are TRBV11-2 and TRBJ1-1; D gene ambiguous. V lost 4 bases and J lost 8, with 11 bases in between. The CDR3 runs to 12 residues. CDR1 and CDR2 from the germline V gene are SGHAT and FQNNGV. CDR3 DNA sequence: TGTGCCAGCAGCTCCCGCGGATCCGAAGCTTTCTTT. Translating it yields CASSSRGSEAFF.

This clonotype was counted a single time. The gene calls are TRBV28 and TRBJ2-2; the D gene is possibly TRBD2 (5 bases). CDR3 length: 17 amino acids. V was trimmed by 2 bases and J by 4 bases, leaving 17 bases between them. CDR1 is MDHEN and CDR2 is SYDVKM in the germline V gene. CDR3 DNA sequence: TGTGCCAGCAGTTTAATCGGGCCTCTTCGGGGCACCGGGGAGCTGTTTTTT. As protein: CASSLIGPLRGTGELFF. The full variable domain, with the rest looked up from reference TRBV28 and TRBJ2-2, is DVKVTQSSRYLVKRTGEKVFLECVQDMDHENMFWYRQDPGLGLRLIYFSYDVKMKEKGDIPEGYSVSREKKERFSLILESASTNQTSMYLCASSLIGPLRGTGELFFGEGSRLTVL.

There are a few counts of this clonotype. The genes are TRBV6-2 or TRBV6-3 and TRBJ1-5; D is unresolved. Per the germline V gene, CDR1 is MNHEY and CDR2 is SVGEGT. The V end was cut by 4 bases, the J end by 0 bases, with 7 bases between. The CDR3 has 14 amino acids. CDR3 residues: CASSSYSSNQPQHF. CDR3 coding DNA: TGTGCCAGCAGTTCGTACTCTAGCAATCAGCCCCAGCATTTT.

This clonotype has a count of ten or more. The chain combines TRBV11-3 with TRBJ2-1; D ambiguous. The ends were cut back, 1 base at V and 0 bases at J, with 7 bases in the middle. The germline CDR1 and CDR2 sequences are SGHNT and YENEEA. CDR3 length: 15 amino acids. The CDR3 spells CASSLAGLSYNEQFF. The CDR3 DNA is TGTGCCAGCAGCTTAGCCGGGCTCTCCTACAATGAGCAGTTCTTC.

The rearrangement uses TRBV10-3 and TRBJ2-7, with D possibly called TRBD1 or TRBD2 (5 bases each). The ends were cut back, 10 bases at V and 0 bases at J, with 13 bases in the middle. This CDR3 spans 13 amino acids. The germline V gene has CDR1 ENHRY and CDR2 SYGVKD. The CDR3 region is CATEGINSYEQYF. The CDR3, as DNA: TGTGCCACAGAGGGGATAAACTCCTACGAGCAGTACTTC.

This clonotype was detected only a few times. The rearrangement uses TRBV15 and TRBJ2-3; TRBD2 aligns across 8 bases. The CDR3 loop spans 17 amino acids. CDR1 is LNHNV and CDR2 is YYDKDF in the germline V gene (reference sequence). J lost 0 bases, V lost 0 bases, and 5 bases had no gene match. CDR3 region: CATSREGSGDSTDTQYF. The CDR3 nucleotides are TGTGCCACCAGCAGAGAGGGTAGCGGGGATAGCACAGATACGCAGTATTTT.

The chain recombines TRBV7-2 with TRBJ2-1, with 9 bases identical to TRBD2. The DNA end favors TRBJ2-7, so the J call may be wrong. The CDR3 loop spans 16 amino acids. From germline, CDR1 is SGHTA and CDR2 FQGNSA. This chain's CDR3 is CASSLFATSGVNEQYF. The CDR3 nucleotides read TGTGCCAGCAGCTTATTTGCGACTAGCGGAGTCAATGAGCAGTACTTC.